The sequence of this T cell receptor (beta chain) was determined in a study of shared clonotypes between healthy human individuals. TCRdb's copy holds only in-frame clones and misses some; the assay was immunoSEQ multiplex PCR. This repertoire shows around 610,000 clones, approximately 96% found once; its top ten account for 0.11%. The naive CD8 fraction comprised CD45RO-negative cells positively selected for CCR7 and excluded terminally differentiated effector memory CD45RA+ cells. The junction had 6 bases not matched to a gene; V was cut back by 5 bases and J by 5 bases. This CDR3 contains 14 residues. The V gene's germline CDR1 is SNHLY and CDR2 FYNNEI.

Sequencing was performed on naive CD8+ T cells sorted from blood. This chain uses TRBV2 with TRBJ2-7, with 10 bases that match TRBD2. This receptor was taken from a woman in her twenties or thirties in good health. Here the CDR3 DNA reads TGTGCCAGCAGTCCAGTAGCGGGAGGTCACGAGCAGTACTTC. It specifies CASSPVAGGHEQYF.